These T cell receptor beta chains were read from a single sample in a study of CD8 T cells in Susac syndrome. MiXCR was run by TCRdb on the immunoSEQ multiplex PCR reads, yielding one entry per CDR3 protein. The top ten clones hold roughly 0.094% of a sample with 150,000 to 250,000 distinct CDR3 sequences, about 95% of them seen once. The sample taken for sequencing was CD4+ T cells from PBMCs. The receptors originated from a human donor with multiple sclerosis. CDR3s include the opening cysteine and the closing phenylalanine or tryptophan. Fields, in order: D gene, V gene, J gene, clone size, CDR3 DNA, CDR3 protein. The D gene is left open where the match is weak. Size is stated for part of the rows, as once, few or many counts, or as a class when the clone is expanded.

d_gene: TRBD1
v_gene: TRBV2
j_gene: TRBJ2-3
abundance: .
CDR3nt: TGTGCCAGCAGTGTTGGGACAGTCGGAGATACGCAGTATTTT
CDR3aa: CASSVGTVGDTQYF

d_gene: .
v_gene: TRBV3-1
j_gene: TRBJ2-7
abundance: .
CDR3nt: TGTGCCAGCAGCCAAGGCTCTCGGAGCTCCTACGAGCAGTACTTC
CDR3aa: CASSQGSRSSYEQYF

d_gene: .
v_gene: TRBV15
j_gene: TRBJ1-3
abundance: .
CDR3nt: TGTGCCACCAGCAGAGATCTGGGGAGGACGGGAAACACCATATATTTT
CDR3aa: CATSRDLGRTGNTIYF

d_gene: TRBD2
v_gene: TRBV24-1
j_gene: TRBJ2-5
abundance: .
CDR3nt: TGTGCCACCAGTGACTCTACTAGCGGCGGAGAGACCCAGTACTTC
CDR3aa: CATSDSTSGGETQYF

d_gene: .
v_gene: TRBV3-1
j_gene: TRBJ2-5
abundance: .
CDR3nt: TGTGCCAGCAGCCAGCCTAGACAGCCCCAAGAGACCCAGTACTTC
CDR3aa: CASSQPRQPQETQYF

d_gene: .
v_gene: TRBV18
j_gene: TRBJ2-7
abundance: .
CDR3nt: TGTGCCAGCTCCCCTACCACAGGGACAATCTCCTACGAGCAGTACTTC
CDR3aa: CASSPTTGTISYEQYF

d_gene: TRBD1
v_gene: TRBV13
j_gene: TRBJ1-5
abundance: .
CDR3nt: TGTGCCAGCAGCTTGGGACAGGGAACACAGCCCCAGCATTTT
CDR3aa: CASSLGQGTQPQHF

d_gene: .
v_gene: TRBV5-6
j_gene: TRBJ2-3
abundance: .
CDR3nt: TGTGCCAGCAGCCCGGAGAGGCGGGATACGCAGTATTTT
CDR3aa: CASSPERRDTQYF

d_gene: .
v_gene: TRBV29-1
j_gene: TRBJ2-2
abundance: once
CDR3nt: TGCAGCGCCCGGTGGCGGGTTGAGGCGGGGGAGCTGTTTTTT
CDR3aa: CSARWRVEAGELFF

d_gene: .
v_gene: TRBV29-1
j_gene: TRBJ2-2
abundance: .
CDR3nt: TGCAGCGTTCTAGGGGGCGGGGAGCTGTTTTTT
CDR3aa: CSVLGGGELFF

d_gene: .
v_gene: TRBV14
j_gene: TRBJ2-5
abundance: .
CDR3nt: TGTGCCAGCAGCCAAGATTGGGGCAGACAAGAGACCCAGTACTTC
CDR3aa: CASSQDWGRQETQYF

d_gene: .
v_gene: TRBV18
j_gene: TRBJ2-2
abundance: .
CDR3nt: TGTGCCAGCTCACCAATGGTAGCCGCCGGGGAGCTGTTTTTT
CDR3aa: CASSPMVAAGELFF

d_gene: TRBD1
v_gene: TRBV12-3/TRBV12-4
j_gene: TRBJ2-6
abundance: .
CDR3nt: TGTGCCAGCAAGATACAGGGGACTGGGGCCAACGTCCTGACTTTC
CDR3aa: CASKIQGTGANVLTF

d_gene: TRBD1
v_gene: TRBV7-9
j_gene: TRBJ2-7
abundance: .
CDR3nt: TGTGCCAGCAGCCGGGACAGGGTCCACGAGCAGTACTTC
CDR3aa: CASSRDRVHEQYF

d_gene: TRBD1
v_gene: TRBV7-7
j_gene: TRBJ2-5
abundance: .
CDR3nt: TGTGCCAGCAGCTTGGGACAGTTCCAAGAGACCCAGTACTTC
CDR3aa: CASSLGQFQETQYF

d_gene: .
v_gene: TRBV15
j_gene: TRBJ2-5
abundance: .
CDR3nt: TGTGCCACCAGCATTGTACCGTCCCGGTCGCGGGAGACCCAGTACTTC
CDR3aa: CATSIVPSRSRETQYF

d_gene: .
v_gene: TRBV9
j_gene: TRBJ1-2
abundance: .
CDR3nt: TGTGCCAGCAGCGCGCATCCCGGACGGACTGGTGGCTACACCTTC
CDR3aa: CASSAHPGRTGGYTF

d_gene: TRBD2
v_gene: TRBV18
j_gene: TRBJ2-7
abundance: .
CDR3nt: TGTGCCAGCTCACCACTAGCGGGGGGGCCTTCCAACGAGCAGTACTTC
CDR3aa: CASSPLAGGPSNEQYF

d_gene: TRBD2
v_gene: TRBV6-5
j_gene: TRBJ2-7
abundance: once
CDR3nt: TGTGCCAGCAGTTCCCGTACTAGCGGGGGGGCGCGAGAGCAGTACTTC
CDR3aa: CASSSRTSGGAREQYF

d_gene: .
v_gene: TRBV28
j_gene: TRBJ2-1
abundance: .
CDR3nt: TGTGCCAGCATCAGGGTGAATGAGCAGTTCTTC
CDR3aa: CASIRVNEQFF

d_gene: .
v_gene: TRBV29-1
j_gene: TRBJ1-2
abundance: .
CDR3nt: TGCAGCGCCCCTGGTACTCCCCCCTATGGCTACACCTTC
CDR3aa: CSAPGTPPYGYTF

d_gene: .
v_gene: TRBV7-9
j_gene: TRBJ2-1
abundance: .
CDR3nt: TGTGCCAGCACCTTTCCGGAAGGGAGCGGACGAGACAATGAGCAGTTCTTC
CDR3aa: CASTFPEGSGRDNEQFF

d_gene: .
v_gene: TRBV11-2
j_gene: TRBJ2-1
abundance: .
CDR3nt: TGTGCCAGCAGTCAGAACAAGGAGCAGTTCTTC
CDR3aa: CASSQNKEQFF

d_gene: TRBD2
v_gene: TRBV18
j_gene: TRBJ2-7
abundance: .
CDR3nt: TGTGCCAGCTCACCGGGACTACCCTACGAGCAGTACTTC
CDR3aa: CASSPGLPYEQYF

d_gene: .
v_gene: TRBV20-1
j_gene: TRBJ1-1
abundance: once
CDR3nt: TGCAGTGCCGCCAGGGTAACTGAAGCTTTCTTT
CDR3aa: CSAARVTEAFF

d_gene: TRBD2
v_gene: TRBV7-9
j_gene: TRBJ2-7
abundance: .
CDR3nt: TGTGCCAGCAGCTCATTGGGGACTAGCGCGGCCTACGAGCAGTACTTC
CDR3aa: CASSSLGTSAAYEQYF

d_gene: .
v_gene: TRBV2
j_gene: TRBJ2-1
abundance: .
CDR3nt: TGTGCCAGCAGTTATCAGGGCGAGCAGTTCTTC
CDR3aa: CASSYQGEQFF

d_gene: .
v_gene: TRBV12-3/TRBV12-4
j_gene: TRBJ2-7
abundance: .
CDR3nt: TGTGCCAGCAGTTCACAGTCCGGCGAGCAGTACTTC
CDR3aa: CASSSQSGEQYF

d_gene: .
v_gene: TRBV5-1
j_gene: TRBJ1-5
abundance: .
CDR3nt: TGCGCCAGCAGAAGATGGAGTGATAGCAATCAGCCCCAGCATTTT
CDR3aa: CASRRWSDSNQPQHF

d_gene: .
v_gene: TRBV3-1
j_gene: TRBJ2-7
abundance: .
CDR3nt: TGTGCCAGCAGCCAAGATTGGAGTGGCCGGGGCGAGCAGTACTTC
CDR3aa: CASSQDWSGRGEQYF

d_gene: TRBD2
v_gene: TRBV7-3
j_gene: TRBJ2-4
abundance: .
CDR3nt: TGTGCCAGCAGCCCAGGGACTAGCTTTTCATCGAACATTCAGTACTTC
CDR3aa: CASSPGTSFSSNIQYF

d_gene: .
v_gene: TRBV11-3
j_gene: TRBJ2-6
abundance: .
CDR3nt: TGTGCCAGCAGCTTACTCCCTGCCAGCTCTGGGGCCAACGTCCTGACTTTC
CDR3aa: CASSLLPASSGANVLTF

d_gene: .
v_gene: TRBV6-2/TRBV6-3
j_gene: TRBJ2-7
abundance: few
CDR3nt: TGTGCCAGCAGTTACGGTGGTGCGGCAACCTCCTACGAGCAGTACTTC
CDR3aa: CASSYGGAATSYEQYF

d_gene: TRBD1
v_gene: TRBV20-1
j_gene: TRBJ1-2
abundance: once
CDR3nt: TGCAGTGCTAGAAGACAGGGTCTTAACTATGGCTACACCTTC
CDR3aa: CSARRQGLNYGYTF

d_gene: .
v_gene: TRBV5-1
j_gene: TRBJ2-7
abundance: .
CDR3nt: TGCGCCAGCAGCCCATCATTAGCGGAGACCTCCTACGAGCAGTACTTC
CDR3aa: CASSPSLAETSYEQYF

d_gene: TRBD1
v_gene: TRBV7-3
j_gene: TRBJ1-1
abundance: .
CDR3nt: TGTGCCAGCAGCTTAGACAGGGGAGCCGAAGCTTTCTTT
CDR3aa: CASSLDRGAEAFF

d_gene: .
v_gene: TRBV18
j_gene: TRBJ2-5
abundance: .
CDR3nt: TGTGCCAGCTCAGTCGGCTCCTGGGAGACCCAGTACTTC
CDR3aa: CASSVGSWETQYF

d_gene: .
v_gene: TRBV7-6
j_gene: TRBJ1-6
abundance: .
CDR3nt: TGTGCCAGCAGCTTAGAGGGGCCCTCACCCCTCCACTTT
CDR3aa: CASSLEGPSPLHF

d_gene: .
v_gene: TRBV12-3/TRBV12-4
j_gene: TRBJ2-5
abundance: few
CDR3nt: TGTGCCAGCAGTTTGGGACAAGAGACCCAGTACTTC
CDR3aa: CASSLGQETQYF

d_gene: .
v_gene: TRBV20-1
j_gene: TRBJ2-7
abundance: .
CDR3nt: TGCAGTGCTAGCCATCCCAGTACCGAGCAGTACTTC
CDR3aa: CSASHPSTEQYF

d_gene: .
v_gene: TRBV14
j_gene: TRBJ2-7
abundance: .
CDR3nt: TGTGCCAGCAGCCAAGGGCTCTTGTCGGAGCAGTACTTC
CDR3aa: CASSQGLLSEQYF

d_gene: .
v_gene: TRBV7-9
j_gene: TRBJ2-1
abundance: .
CDR3nt: TGTGCCAGCAGCTTGTCAGTTCTGAATGAGCAGTTCTTC
CDR3aa: CASSLSVLNEQFF

d_gene: .
v_gene: TRBV30
j_gene: TRBJ1-1
abundance: .
CDR3nt: TGTGCCTGGACTCGGGGGGACACTGAAGCTTTCTTT
CDR3aa: CAWTRGDTEAFF

d_gene: TRBD2
v_gene: TRBV4-1
j_gene: TRBJ2-7
abundance: .
CDR3nt: TGCGCCAGCAGCCAAGTAGCGGGGGGGCGCTACGAGCAGTACTTC
CDR3aa: CASSQVAGGRYEQYF

d_gene: .
v_gene: TRBV10-3
j_gene: TRBJ2-7
abundance: once
CDR3nt: TGTGCCATCAGCCAGGGGGGGGACGAGCAGTACTTC
CDR3aa: CAISQGGDEQYF

d_gene: TRBD1
v_gene: TRBV7-9
j_gene: TRBJ2-7
abundance: .
CDR3nt: TGTGCCAGCAGCCACTGGGACAGGGGGTTCGAGCAGTACTTC
CDR3aa: CASSHWDRGFEQYF

d_gene: .
v_gene: TRBV3-1
j_gene: TRBJ1-1
abundance: .
CDR3nt: TGTGCCAGCAGCCAATACACTGAAGCTTTCTTT
CDR3aa: CASSQYTEAFF